The present entry profiles one T cell receptor beta chain with its context. What it binds is unknown. The entry originates in a study of radiation and T cells in renal cell carcinoma. Study findings and constraints: From baseline, blood top tumor clonotypes peaked at 2 weeks post-radiation.

The CDR3 length is 15 residues. Trimming cost V 2 bases and J 10 bases, with 15 bases left between them. In germline, CDR1 is MNHEY, CDR2 SVGAGI. The repertoire was sequenced with immunoSEQ multiplex PCR; TCRdb's copy has only in-frame clones and lacks some. The sample yields tens of thousands of clones, about 89% seen once. Time point here: blood 4 weeks post-SBRT, at nephrectomy. Treatment indicated: 15 Gy SBRT to primary tumor, nephrectomy 4 weeks later. The clonotype originates from a woman aged 70-85 years with renal cell carcinoma. The starting material was blood, obtained from a patient whose treatment included radiotherapy and nephrectomy. This chain connects TRBV6-5 to TRBJ1-6; TRBD1 is a possible D gene (6 bases). The CDR3 coding sequence is TGTGCCAGCAGTTACGGAACGGGGGCCGGATCACCCCTCCACTTT. This encodes CASSYGTGAGSPLHF.